This T cell receptor (beta chain) is drawn from a study of molecular identifiers for immune sequencing clone quantification. The wider study: Across replicate runs, RNA obtained from around 20,000 or 100,000 naive CD8 cells was divided into five, with four undergoing sequencing.

Methods described previously, with TCR primers listed, were used for bulk TCR libraries. TCRdb reprocessed the PCR reads with MiXCR, giving one entry per CDR3 protein. The data hold approximately 500,000 distinct CDR3 sequences, with about a fifth observed a single time. The V segment lost 1 base and the J segment 5 bases; nucleotides outside the gene matches: 5. Germline CDR1 and CDR2: LGHNA and YSLEER. The CDR3 consists of 16 residues. This TCR came from a human donor in good health. Some libraries in this study had Jurkat cell RNA spiked in. The rearrangement uses TRBV4-3 and TRBJ2-1; 10 nucleotides align to TRBD2. The sample was naive CD8+ T cells from blood, with Jurkat cell RNA spiked in. Subset meaning: FACS-sorted CD8+CD4-CCR7+CD45RA+ naive T cells. CDR3 amino acids: CASSQGSGRGNNEQFF. The CDR3 region has the DNA TGCGCCAGCAGCCAAGGGAGCGGGAGGGGTAACAATGAGCAGTTCTTC.